There are a few counts of the clone carrying this TCR beta chain. The data derive from a study of cytomegalovirus exposure and HLA in healthy donors. Primers included in the PCR were 60 Vbeta and 13 Jbeta primers. The table came from immunoSEQ multiplex PCR; TCRdb's copy has only in-frame clones and leaves some out. The top ten hold 5.3% of the sample, which has roughly 130,000 clones, about 82% seen once. Trimming pared 7 bases from V and 2 bases from J, leaving 12 bases between. Germline V gives CDR1 SGHRS, CDR2 YFSETQ. The length of the CDR3 is 13 residues. The clonotype comes from a man under 40 in good health and CMV-seronegative. The chain links TRBV5-1 to TRBJ2-5; D is possibly TRBD1 (5 bases). The sequencing input was PBMCs. DNA of the CDR3: TGCGCCAGCGGAGAAGGACAACAAGAGACCCAGTACTTC. Its protein product is CASGEGQQETQYF.